This is a list of T cell receptor beta chains from one sample in a study of cytomegalovirus exposure and HLA in healthy donors. The table came from immunoSEQ multiplex PCR; TCRdb's copy has only in-frame clones and leaves some out. Seen here are 65,000 or so clones, roughly 94% observed once, and the top ten hold around 1.4%. Sequencing input: PBMCs. The receptors shown here come from a young woman in good health and CMV-seronegative. The CDR3 runs from the conserved cysteine through the conserved F or W. Each record gives: V gene, J gene, clone size, D gene, CDR3 protein, CDR3 DNA. The D gene is left open where the match is weak. Size values are once, few and many counts, or a class for expanded clones, and some rows have none.

V: TRBV9; J: TRBJ2-7; size: -; D: -; CDR3: CASSVGATLDSHYPYEQYF; DNA: TGTGCCAGCAGCGTAGGGGCTACCCTAGACAGCCACTACCCCTACGAGCAGTACTTC
V: TRBV2; J: TRBJ2-4; size: -; D: -; CDR3: CASKEGGNIQYF; DNA: TGTGCCAGCAAGGAGGGAGGCAACATTCAGTACTTC
V: TRBV19; J: TRBJ2-1; size: -; D: TRBD2; CDR3: CASSITLAGAYNEQFF; DNA: TGTGCCAGTAGTATAACACTAGCGGGAGCGTACAATGAGCAGTTCTTC
V: TRBV19; J: TRBJ1-1; size: -; D: -; CDR3: CASSYGTGTEAFF; DNA: TGTGCCAGTAGCTACGGAACGGGGACTGAAGCTTTCTTT
V: TRBV10-1; J: TRBJ2-1; size: -; D: TRBD1; CDR3: CASSGTGTGDYNEQFF; DNA: TGCGCCAGCAGTGGAACTGGGACAGGGGACTACAATGAGCAGTTCTTC
V: TRBV9; J: TRBJ1-2; size: -; D: -; CDR3: CASSVGSGYTF; DNA: TGTGCCAGCAGCGTAGGGAGCGGATACACCTTC
V: TRBV4-1; J: TRBJ2-1; size: -; D: -; CDR3: CASSQGRGSSYNEQFF; DNA: TGCGCCAGCAGCCAAGGGCGAGGAAGCTCCTACAATGAGCAGTTCTTC
V: TRBV6-5; J: TRBJ2-1; size: -; D: -; CDR3: CASSFRGRNEQFF; DNA: TGTGCCAGCAGCTTCAGGGGAAGGAATGAGCAGTTCTTC
V: TRBV28; J: TRBJ1-1; size: -; D: -; CDR3: CASLAGTGKEDTEAFF; DNA: TGTGCCAGCCTTGCGGGGACGGGGAAAGAGGACACTGAAGCTTTCTTT
V: TRBV7-2; J: TRBJ2-5; size: -; D: -; CDR3: CASSSQETQYF; DNA: TGTGCCAGCAGCTCGCAAGAGACCCAGTACTTC
V: TRBV4-1; J: TRBJ2-1; size: -; D: -; CDR3: CASSQVLAGLYNEQFF; DNA: TGCGCCAGCAGCCAGGTGCTTGCGGGACTTTACAATGAGCAGTTCTTC
V: TRBV27; J: TRBJ1-5; size: once; D: -; CDR3: CASSPYVFGEGNNQPQHF; DNA: TGTGCCAGCAGCCCGTATGTCTTTGGGGAGGGAAACAATCAGCCCCAGCATTTT
V: TRBV18; J: TRBJ2-1; size: -; D: -; CDR3: CASSPKQVSSYNEQFF; DNA: TGTGCCAGCTCACCAAAACAGGTTAGCTCCTACAATGAGCAGTTCTTC
V: TRBV7-3; J: TRBJ2-3; size: -; D: TRBD2; CDR3: CASSELATSTDTQYF; DNA: TGTGCCAGCAGCGAACTAGCGACTAGCACAGATACGCAGTATTTT
V: TRBV7-8; J: TRBJ2-1; size: -; D: TRBD2; CDR3: CASSHPLAGEIDNEQFF; DNA: TGTGCCAGCAGCCACCCTCTAGCGGGAGAGATAGACAATGAGCAGTTCTTC
V: TRBV27; J: TRBJ2-7; size: -; D: -; CDR3: CASSPGTLPYEQYF; DNA: TGTGCCAGCAGTCCCGGGACTTTACCATACGAGCAGTACTTC
V: TRBV11-3; J: TRBJ2-7; size: -; D: -; CDR3: CASSLRGNINEQYF; DNA: TGTGCCAGCAGCTTACGCGGTAATATCAACGAGCAGTACTTC
V: TRBV2; J: TRBJ2-3; size: -; D: TRBD2; CDR3: CASSGLAGVGSTDTQYF; DNA: TGTGCCAGCAGTGGACTAGCGGGAGTTGGTAGCACAGATACGCAGTATTTT
V: TRBV5-6; J: TRBJ2-2; size: -; D: -; CDR3: CASSSPGQRGGELFF; DNA: TGTGCCAGCAGCTCTCCGGGACAAAGAGGCGGGGAGCTGTTTTTT
V: TRBV27; J: TRBJ2-7; size: -; D: -; CDR3: CASSPGIPYEQYF; DNA: TGTGCCAGCAGTCCAGGGATACCTTACGAGCAGTACTTC
V: TRBV18; J: TRBJ1-2; size: -; D: TRBD1; CDR3: CASSPTYAGQGAFGYTF; DNA: TGTGCCAGCTCACCAACGTATGCGGGACAGGGGGCATTTGGCTACACCTTC
V: TRBV19; J: TRBJ1-5; size: -; D: -; CDR3: CASSHGGSNQPQHF; DNA: TGTGCCAGTAGCCACGGGGGGTCCAATCAGCCCCAGCATTTT
V: TRBV28; J: TRBJ2-2; size: -; D: -; CDR3: CASAWSLDTGELFF; DNA: TGTGCCAGCGCGTGGTCCCTCGACACCGGGGAGCTGTTTTTT
V: TRBV5-5; J: TRBJ2-7; size: -; D: TRBD1; CDR3: CASSLQGALPYEQYF; DNA: TGTGCCAGCAGCTTGCAGGGGGCTCTCCCCTACGAGCAGTACTTC
V: TRBV19; J: TRBJ2-7; size: -; D: -; CDR3: CASSRQFFDEQYF; DNA: TGTGCCAGTAGTAGACAGTTTTTCGACGAGCAGTACTTC
V: TRBV5-1; J: TRBJ2-1; size: -; D: -; CDR3: CASSLGGGSYNEQFF; DNA: TGCGCCAGCAGCTTGGGGGGCGGAAGCTACAATGAGCAGTTCTTC
V: TRBV29-1; J: TRBJ1-2; size: -; D: -; CDR3: CSVRAGDYGYTF; DNA: TGCAGCGTCCGGGCAGGGGACTATGGCTACACCTTC
V: TRBV11-2; J: TRBJ1-2; size: -; D: -; CDR3: CASSHLSREYGYTF; DNA: TGTGCCAGCAGCCACCTAAGCCGGGAGTATGGCTACACCTTC
V: TRBV6-1; J: TRBJ2-7; size: -; D: TRBD2; CDR3: CASSAWAGGSPTYEQYF; DNA: TGTGCCAGCAGTGCTTGGGCGGGGGGCAGTCCAACCTACGAGCAGTACTTC
V: TRBV27; J: TRBJ2-7; size: once; D: -; CDR3: CASSLVGGPSYEQYF; DNA: TGTGCCAGCAGTTTAGTGGGGGGTCCCTCCTACGAGCAGTACTTC
V: TRBV28; J: TRBJ1-6; size: -; D: TRBD1; CDR3: CASSRQGYNSPLHF; DNA: TGTGCCAGCAGTAGACAGGGCTATAATTCACCCCTCCACTTT
V: TRBV27; J: TRBJ1-6; size: few; D: -; CDR3: CASSLFGSPLHF; DNA: TGTGCCAGCAGTTTATTCGGTTCACCCCTCCACTTT
V: TRBV19; J: TRBJ1-5; size: -; D: -; CDR3: CASMTVNSNQPQHF; DNA: TGTGCCAGTATGACAGTCAATAGCAATCAGCCCCAGCATTTT
V: TRBV4-1; J: TRBJ2-7; size: -; D: TRBD2; CDR3: CASSQLAGVNYEQYF; DNA: TGCGCCAGCAGCCAACTAGCGGGAGTAAACTACGAGCAGTACTTC
V: TRBV5-6; J: TRBJ2-7; size: once; D: -; CDR3: CASSLKRRYEQYF; DNA: TGTGCCAGCAGTCTAAAGAGGAGGTACGAGCAGTACTTC
V: TRBV11-2; J: TRBJ2-7; size: -; D: -; CDR3: CASSLEFEGLAPYEQYF; DNA: TGTGCCAGCAGCTTAGAGTTCGAGGGCCTAGCACCCTACGAGCAGTACTTC
V: TRBV19; J: TRBJ2-1; size: once; D: TRBD2; CDR3: CASSGSGIGEQFF; DNA: TGTGCCAGTAGTGGTAGCGGGATTGGTGAGCAGTTCTTC
V: TRBV5-1; J: TRBJ1-1; size: once; D: -; CDR3: CASSFWQENTEAFF; DNA: TGCGCCAGCAGCTTCTGGCAGGAGAACACTGAAGCTTTCTTT
V: TRBV2; J: TRBJ1-4; size: -; D: -; CDR3: CASNLGGNEKLFF; DNA: TGTGCCAGCAATTTAGGGGGTAATGAAAAACTGTTTTTT
V: TRBV7-8; J: TRBJ1-5; size: -; D: TRBD1; CDR3: CASSRQGRQPQHF; DNA: TGTGCCAGCAGCCGACAGGGGAGGCAGCCCCAGCATTTT
V: TRBV10-3; J: TRBJ2-2; size: -; D: -; CDR3: CATKGGSGGTGELFF; DNA: TGTGCCACCAAGGGGGGGAGCGGTGGCACCGGGGAGCTGTTTTTT
V: TRBV29-1; J: TRBJ2-3; size: -; D: -; CDR3: CSVRDGGQNTQYF; DNA: TGCAGCGTTCGCGACGGGGGGCAGAATACGCAGTATTTT
V: TRBV27; J: TRBJ2-5; size: -; D: TRBD1; CDR3: CASSSTGGETQYF; DNA: TGTGCCAGCAGTAGCACAGGGGGGGAGACCCAGTACTTC
V: TRBV6-1; J: TRBJ2-3; size: -; D: TRBD1; CDR3: CASTQGVGSTDTQYF; DNA: TGTGCCAGCACACAGGGGGTGGGTAGCACAGATACGCAGTATTTT
V: TRBV20-1; J: TRBJ2-1; size: -; D: -; CDR3: CSAPSGWEQFF; DNA: TGCAGTGCCCCTTCAGGTTGGGAGCAGTTCTTC
V: TRBV11-1; J: TRBJ1-1; size: -; D: TRBD1; CDR3: CASTLNRDSREAFF; DNA: TGTGCCAGCACATTAAACCGGGACAGCCGTGAAGCTTTCTTT
V: TRBV9; J: TRBJ2-7; size: -; D: TRBD2; CDR3: CASSAPGTSGSDEQYF; DNA: TGTGCCAGCAGCGCTCCCGGGACTAGCGGGAGCGACGAGCAGTACTTC
V: TRBV5-1; J: TRBJ1-6; size: -; D: -; CDR3: CASSLEARVWNSPLHF; DNA: TGCGCCAGCAGCTTGGAGGCGCGGGTATGGAATTCACCCCTCCACTTT
V: TRBV10-3; J: TRBJ1-2; size: -; D: TRBD1; CDR3: CAISAWTGGAADGYTF; DNA: TGTGCCATCAGTGCATGGACAGGGGGCGCCGCGGATGGCTACACCTTC
V: TRBV4-2; J: TRBJ2-6; size: -; D: -; CDR3: CASSQEWARSGANVLTF; DNA: TGTGCCAGCAGCCAAGAATGGGCCCGCTCTGGGGCCAACGTCCTGACTTTC